These 22 T cell receptor beta chains came from one sample sequenced in a study of PD-1 blockade in mismatch repair-deficient tumors. Here immunoSEQ multiplex PCR was the method, and the copy in TCRdb shows in-frame clones only, minus some. This sample has 60,000 to 70,000 clones, with approximately 88% found just once. The starting material was peripheral blood, obtained 52 weeks after starting pembrolizumab. The receptors were sampled from an adult with mismatch repair-deficient cancer.

The chain employs TRBV6-5 and TRBJ2-3; D remains ambiguous. Germline values: CDR1 MNHEY, CDR2 SVGAGI. The CDR3 length is 11 residues. Trimming pared 7 bases from V and 1 base from J, leaving 3 bases between. The CDR3 DNA reads as TGTGCCAGCAAGCGCACAGATACGCAGTATTTT. This sequence encodes CASKRTDTQYF.

The chain is built from TRBV14 and TRBJ2-1, with D hard to call. Germline values: CDR1 SGHDN, CDR2 FVKESK. The CDR3 has 17 amino acids. Trimming pared 0 bases from V and 7 bases from J, leaving 19 bases between. The CDR3 reads CASSQDAWPGVGNEQFF. In DNA, the CDR3 is TGTGCCAGCAGCCAAGATGCATGGCCCGGAGTGGGGAATGAGCAGTTCTTC.

This clone appeared a single time. Germline and junction disagree at one end, which may indicate a read error. V gene TRBV5-1 combines with J gene TRBJ1-2; 8 bases are a match to TRBD1. Germline CDR1 SGHRS, CDR2 YFSETQ. This CDR3 comprises 13 residues. Here the CDR3 DNA reads TGCGCCAGCAGCTTGGGACAGGGGCATTTTTTATCCTTC. Translation: CASSLGQGHFLSF.

The rearrangement joins TRBV27 to TRBJ2-7; D may be TRBD2 (6 bases). This CDR3 has 14 residues. Germline V gene lookup returns CDR1 MNHEY and CDR2 SMNVEV (reference sequence). V was shortened by 3 bases and J by 5 bases, with 14 bases between the two germline ends. In DNA, the CDR3 is TGTGCCAGCAGTTTCTCCCGGTGGGGGGACGAGCAGTACTTC. Protein: CASSFSRWGDEQYF.

The chain employs TRBV2 and TRBJ1-6, with 8 positions matching TRBD1. The CDR3 contains 13 residues. The germline V gene has CDR1 SNHLY and CDR2 FYNNEI. With V trimmed by 9 bases and J by 8 bases, 6 bases remained unmatched. CDR3: CASQQGVDSPLHF. CDR3 coding DNA: TGTGCCAGTCAACAGGGGGTAGATTCACCCCTCCACTTT.

The chain uses TRBV5-1 and TRBJ2-7; 8 bases fit TRBD2. The CDR3 covers 14 residues. The V and J ends lost 0 bases and 3 bases, in that order; junction bases with no gene match: 2. Germline-derived CDR1 and CDR2 are SGHRS and YFSETQ. CDR3 bases: TGCGCCAGCAGCTTGGAGCGGGAGTACTACGAGCAGTACTTC. Residues: CASSLEREYYEQYF.

The chain is built from TRBV28 and TRBJ2-7, with D tentatively TRBD1 (6 bases). Trimming shortened V by 5 bases and J by 3 bases, and 14 bases separated the two germline ends. The germline gives CDR1 MDHEN, CDR2 SYDVKM. CDR3 length equals 14 residues. CDR3 coding DNA: TGTGCCAGCAGTGCGACGGACAGACTCTACGAGCAGTACTTC. It yields the protein CASSATDRLYEQYF. Filled out from reference TRBV28 and TRBJ2-7, the complete variable domain reads DVKVTQSSRYLVKRTGEKVFLECVQDMDHENMFWYRQDPGLGLRLIYFSYDVKMKEKGDIPEGYSVSREKKERFSLILESASTNQTSMYLCASSATDRLYEQYFGPGTRLTVT.

The gene calls are TRBV7-9 and TRBJ2-7; D remains unclear. CDR1 SEHNR and CDR2 FQNEAQ come from the germline V gene (reference sequence). This CDR3 has 13 amino acids. The germline V and J ends were trimmed by 1 base and 5 bases, with 9 bases remaining between them. CDR3 in DNA: TGTGCCAGCAGCTTAGTCCCGGAGCACGAGCAGTACTTC. Protein product: CASSLVPEHEQYF.

The chain has TRBV7-9 and TRBJ2-1; 7 bases are a match to TRBD1. Germline assignment: CDR1 SEHNR and CDR2 FQNEAQ (reference sequence). CDR3 length: 12 residues. The J segment lost 8 bases and the V segment lost 8 bases, leaving 6 bases of the junction unmatched. The CDR3 loop is CASQGEIDEQFF. CDR3 coding DNA: TGTGCCAGCCAGGGGGAAATAGATGAGCAGTTCTTC.

The V call is TRBV6-6, the J call TRBJ2-1; the D gene could be TRBD1 or TRBD2 (5 bases each). V was shortened by 6 bases and J by 4 bases, with 10 bases between the two germline ends. The CDR3 is made up of 13 amino acids. CDR1 is MNHNY, CDR2 SVGAGI, per germline (reference sequence). CDR3 bases: TGTGCCAGCAGAATGGGACCTTACAATGAGCAGTTCTTC. This sequence encodes CASRMGPYNEQFF.

This rearrangement joins TRBV11-2 to TRBJ2-3; D is perhaps TRBD1 or TRBD2 (6 bases each). Trimming removed 0 bases from V and 1 base from J, with 23 bases in between. The CDR3 covers 20 residues. Germline loops: CDR1 SGHAT, CDR2 FQNNGV. CDR3 residues: CASSLERGALRKRGTDTQYF. The CDR3 region has the DNA TGTGCCAGCAGCTTAGAAAGGGGGGCTCTACGCAAAAGGGGCACAGATACGCAGTATTTT.

J is TRBJ2-2 and V is TRBV7-9; D is uncertain. Germline V gene lookup returns CDR1 SEHNR and CDR2 FQNEAQ (reference sequence). CDR3 length equals 11 residues. V was trimmed by 2 bases and J by 7 bases, leaving 2 bases between them. CDR3 protein: CASSLLGELFF. CDR3 in DNA: TGTGCCAGCAGCTTACTCGGGGAGCTGTTTTTT.

V gene TRBV4-2 combines with J gene TRBJ2-1; 7 bases fit TRBD2. The length of the CDR3 is 15 residues. Unmatched junction bases numbered 9, after V lost 1 base and J lost 9 bases. CDR1 and CDR2 from the germline V gene are LGHNA and YNFKEQ. The CDR3 coding sequence is TGTGCCAGCAGCCAAGTACATTTTGCGGGAGCTGAGCAGTTCTTC. Encoded protein: CASSQVHFAGAEQFF.

This clone is medium-sized by share. This chain links TRBV2 with TRBJ2-2; TRBD2 matches at 8 bases. Trimming removed 6 bases from V and 8 bases from J; junction bases left unmatched: 26. The length of the CDR3 is 20 residues. The germline V gene has CDR1 SNHLY and CDR2 FYNNEI. The CDR3 sequence: CASSANIGPSASGHRGELFF. Here the CDR3 DNA reads TGTGCCAGCAGCGCCAATATAGGACCGTCGGCTAGCGGGCACCGGGGGGAGCTGTTTTTT.

The chain employs TRBV5-1 and TRBJ2-7, with 13 bases aligning to TRBD2. V shed 4 bases and J 5 bases; nucleotides not matched to a gene: 6. The CDR3 runs to 15 residues. CDR1 and CDR2 from the germline V gene are SGHRS and YFSETQ. The CDR3 loop is CASSPTSGRIDEQYF. The CDR3, as DNA: TGCGCCAGCAGCCCGACTAGCGGGAGGATTGACGAGCAGTACTTC.

The rearrangement links TRBV9 to TRBJ2-6; D uncertain. The CDR3 totals 13 residues. V was cut by 3 bases and J by 2 bases, with 3 bases left in between. CDR1 and CDR2 (germline): SGDLS, YYNGEE. CDR3 sequence (DNA): TGTGCCAGCAGCGGGCCTGGGGCCAACGTCCTGACTTTC. Translating gives CASSGPGANVLTF.

By share, this clone counts as medium-sized (0.01 to 0.1%). The gene calls are TRBV19 and TRBJ1-5, with D possibly matching TRBD1 (5 bases). The V end was cut by 8 bases, the J end by 1 base, with 21 bases between. The CDR3 has 17 residues. Germline V gives CDR1 LNHDA, CDR2 SQIVND (reference sequence). CDR3 sequence: CASSRERQYASNQPQHF. The CDR3 DNA sequence: TGTGCCAGTTCCCGTGAACGACAGTATGCGAGCAATCAGCCCCAGCATTTT.

The chain employs TRBV11-2 and TRBJ2-1; 15 nucleotides align to TRBD2. Germline-derived CDR1 and CDR2 are SGHAT and FQNNGV. CDR3 size: 18 residues. The ends lost 5 bases at V and 3 bases at J; junction bases unmatched: 8. This CDR3 reads CASSPWTSGRAHYNEQFF. The CDR3 nucleotides read TGTGCCAGCAGCCCCTGGACTAGCGGGAGGGCCCACTACAATGAGCAGTTCTTC.

The rearrangement joins TRBV27 to TRBJ2-7, with 10 bases fitting TRBD2. Germline assignment: CDR1 MNHEY and CDR2 SMNVEV (reference sequence). The CDR3 runs to 13 residues. J was trimmed by 5 bases and V by 5 bases; bases with no gene match: 3. CDR3 amino acids: CASSGTSEDEQYF. CDR3 nucleotide sequence: TGTGCCAGCAGTGGGACTAGCGAGGACGAGCAGTACTTC.

The rearrangement links TRBV6-5 to TRBJ2-2; D is possibly TRBD2 (7 bases). The V end lost 2 bases, the J end lost 5 bases, and 12 bases lay between the germline ends. This CDR3 has 15 residues. Germline CDR1 is MNHEY and CDR2 is SVGAGI. CDR3 in amino acids: CASSYRGGPTGELFF. The CDR3 bases are TGTGCCAGCAGTTACAGGGGGGGCCCGACCGGGGAGCTGTTTTTT.

The chain employs TRBV15 and TRBJ1-3; D unclear. Germline V gene sequence: CDR1 LNHNV, CDR2 YYDKDF (reference sequence). Trimming pared 3 bases from V and 2 bases from J, leaving 8 bases between. The CDR3 contains 14 residues. The CDR3 here is CATSRREAGNTIYF. The CDR3 DNA reads as TGTGCCACCAGCAGGAGGGAAGCTGGAAACACCATATATTTT.

The rearrangement uses TRBV6-5 and TRBJ2-1, with D unclear. CDR3 length: 11 residues. Germline-derived CDR1 and CDR2 are MNHEY and SVGAGI. Trimming took off 5 bases at V and 9 bases at J, with 8 bases between the two ends. As DNA, the CDR3 is TGTGCCAGCAGTACCGGCGGTGAGCAGTTCTTC. Translated: CASSTGGEQFF.